This note documents a single T cell receptor beta chain sequence. These data come from a study of T cell repertoires in cytomegalovirus infection. Across the whole study: Matching HLA type, along with CMV infection, was indicated by public TCR beta signatures.

TCRdb reanalysed the reads using MiXCR and keeps one entry per CDR3 protein. This sample yields 200,000 to 250,000 distinct CDR3 sequences, of which approximately 13% are seen a single time; 1.6% belongs to the top ten. This CDR3 is 16 amino acids long. Germline CDR1 DFQATT, CDR2 SNEGSKA (reference sequence). Trimming cost V 0 bases and J 6 bases; bases outside gene matches: 9. This clonotype originated in a human donor in good health (CMV status not recorded). Some clones in this sample may be carry-over from other donors' samples. The rearrangement uses TRBV20-1 and TRBJ2-1, with 9 positions matching TRBD2. Sequenced: PBMCs. CDR3 loop: CSARDPRAGGFNEQFF. As DNA, the CDR3 is TGCAGTGCTAGAGACCCCCGAGCGGGAGGTTTCAATGAGCAGTTCTTC.